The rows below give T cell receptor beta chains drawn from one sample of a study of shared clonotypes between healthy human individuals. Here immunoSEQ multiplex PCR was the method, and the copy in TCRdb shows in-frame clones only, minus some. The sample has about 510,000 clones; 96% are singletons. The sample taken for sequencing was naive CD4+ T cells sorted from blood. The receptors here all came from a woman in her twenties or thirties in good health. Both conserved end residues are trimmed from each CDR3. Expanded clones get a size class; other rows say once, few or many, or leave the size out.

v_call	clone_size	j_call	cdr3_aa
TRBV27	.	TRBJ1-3	ASSSVRPTHGNTIY
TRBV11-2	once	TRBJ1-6	ASSQIQGANSPLH
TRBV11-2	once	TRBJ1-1	ASAVGGVNTEAF
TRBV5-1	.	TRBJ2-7	ASSLTKFRDTAYEQY
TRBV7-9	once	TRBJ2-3	ASSRGQGTVTDTQY
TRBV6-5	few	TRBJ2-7	ASSQAGEQY
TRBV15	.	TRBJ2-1	ATSRDQVRVNEQF
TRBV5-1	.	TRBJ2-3	ATVGSTDTQY
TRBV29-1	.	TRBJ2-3	SVETDSTDTQY
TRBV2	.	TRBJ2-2	ASNFGTGELF
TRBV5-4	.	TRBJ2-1	ASSLDGTSWNEQF
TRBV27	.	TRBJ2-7	ASSSGGLAGPYEQY
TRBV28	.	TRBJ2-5	ASSLEGRKTQY
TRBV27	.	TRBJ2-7	ASSLSTRVSYEQY
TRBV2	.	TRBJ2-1	ASTTVQRGEQF
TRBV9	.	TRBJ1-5	ASSEGAGGPSNQPQH
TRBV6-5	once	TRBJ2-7	ASSSPGAASYEQY
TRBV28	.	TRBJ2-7	ASRMLGTDKPYEQY
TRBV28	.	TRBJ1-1	ASSEDIVVTEAF
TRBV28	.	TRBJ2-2	ASSSIRGRGELF
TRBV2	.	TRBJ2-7	ASGRGGTYEQY
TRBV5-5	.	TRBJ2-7	ASSFLAPSYEQY
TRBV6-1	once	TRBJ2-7	ASSRLLGYEQY